The 20 T cell receptor beta chains in this list originate from one sample, sequenced in a study of T-cell reconstitution after alpha-beta-depleted transplantation in children. Preparation of the TCRbeta library involved a method that used unique molecular identifiers. TCRdb processed the PCR reads anew with MiXCR; each CDR3 protein has one entry. The repertoire holds 40,000 to 60,000 distinct CDR3 sequences, with nearly 9.5% as singletons. The starting material was PBMCs, mostly from graft donor cells, obtained 60 days after TCRalphabeta/CD19-depleted stem cell transplant. These receptors were collected from a male patient between 2 and 10 years old who had a stem cell transplant for chronic granulomatous disease, so the T cells may come from the graft donor.

The count of this clonotype is one. The J gene is TRBJ2-2, the V gene TRBV5-1, with 10 bases fitting TRBD1. CDR1 and CDR2 (germline): SGHRS, YFSETQ. CDR3 length: 15 amino acids. J gave up 5 bases and V 4 bases, and 5 bases lay outside the gene matches. DNA of the CDR3: TGCGCCAGCAGCCCGTGGGACAGGGGAACCGGGGAGCTGTTTTTT. Amino acids: CASSPWDRGTGELFF.

This clonotype has at least ten counts. The chain recombines TRBV12-3 or TRBV12-4 with TRBJ2-1; 11 nucleotides line up with TRBD2. The CDR3 length is 18 residues. With 1 base clipped from V and 10 bases from J, the junction kept 15 bases outside the gene matches. The CDR3, as DNA: TGTGCCAGCAGTTTAGGGTCCCTTACTAGCGGGAGTTATCGAGAGCAGTTCTTC. It translates to CASSLGSLTSGSYREQFF.

This clonotype was picked up many times. This chain links TRBV6-5 with TRBJ1-1, with D possibly being TRBD1 (6 bases). The V end was cut by 0 bases, the J end by 6 bases, with 11 bases between. Germline V CDR1 and CDR2: MNHEY, SVGAGI. The CDR3 covers 14 residues. The DNA for the CDR3 is TGTGCCAGCAGTTACTCGGGGGGGCGGGCTGAAGCTTTCTTT. Residues: CASSYSGGRAEAFF.

This clonotype was detected ten times or more. The CDR3 region has the DNA TGTGCCAGCAGCTTCTTCAGGACACACACACCGTTCTTC. As protein: CASSFFRTHTPFF. This chain links TRBV7-2 with TRBJ2-1; weak D call: TRBD1 (5 bases). CDR3 size: 13 residues. Germline V gene sequence: CDR1 SGHTA, CDR2 FQGNSA. The V gene lost 3 bases and the J gene lost 15 bases, with 18 bases spanning the gap.

This clonotype was found many times. The J gene is TRBJ2-2, the V gene TRBV15; unclear D gene. CDR1 and CDR2 (germline): LNHNV, YYDKDF (reference sequence). V lost 1 base and J lost 3, with 9 bases in between. The CDR3 length is 15 residues. The DNA of the CDR3 is TGTGCCACCAGCAGAGGTAACAAGGACACCGGGGAGCTGTTTTTT. It specifies CATSRGNKDTGELFF.

The sample holds many counts of this clonotype. The J gene is TRBJ2-2, the V gene TRBV29-1; TRBD2 is a possible D gene (6 bases). The CDR3 runs 15 residues. Germline V CDR1 and CDR2: SQVTM, ANQGSEA. Trimming removed 4 bases at V and 0 bases at J, with 12 bases between. DNA of the CDR3: TGCAGCGTTGGGAGGGTAGCCTCGAACACCGGGGAGCTGTTTTTT. Protein sequence: CSVGRVASNTGELFF.

This clonotype has at least ten counts. The chain is built from TRBV11-2 and TRBJ2-1, with D unclear. V was shortened by 7 bases and J by 8 bases, with 15 bases between the two germline ends. The CDR3 consists of 13 residues. From germline, CDR1 is SGHAT and CDR2 FQNNGV. The CDR3 DNA reads as TGTGCCAGCAACCAACCCGTACGACATGAGCAGTTCTTC. This codes for CASNQPVRHEQFF.

There are many counts of this clonotype. This sequence joins TRBV5-4 and TRBJ1-4; TRBD1 matches at 10 bases. With V trimmed by 4 bases and J by 7 bases, 10 bases remained unmatched. The CDR3 is 16 residues long. Germline CDR1 SGHNT, CDR2 YYREEE (reference sequence). CDR3: CASSAQPGQGIEKLFF. In nucleotides, the CDR3 is TGTGCCAGCAGCGCACAACCGGGACAGGGGATTGAAAAACTGTTTTTT.

There are many counts of this clonotype. The chain recombines TRBV18 with TRBJ2-7; the D call may be TRBD1 or TRBD2 (5 bases each). V was clipped by 4 bases and J by 1 base, with 14 bases between them. Germline V gene data show CDR1 as KGHSH and CDR2 as LQKENI. The CDR3 is 15 residues long. CDR3 nucleotide sequence: TGTGCCAGCTCACATTGGGGCGGAGGATCCTACGAGCAGTACTTC. Residues: CASSHWGGGSYEQYF.

This clonotype was seen repeatedly, ten times or more. CDR3 region: CASSQGPTLNEQFF. The CDR3 nucleotides read TGTGCCAGCAGCCAAGGGCCAACCCTCAATGAGCAGTTCTTC. This chain joins TRBV4-2 and TRBJ2-1; no definite D call. CDR1 is LGHNA and CDR2 is YNFKEQ in the germline V gene. CDR3 size: 14 residues. Trimming left V 1 base short and J 6 bases short, with 10 bases between.

There are many counts of this clonotype. The chain couples TRBV4-1 to TRBJ2-1, with D uncertain. Germline-derived CDR1 and CDR2 are MGHRA and YSYEKL. CDR3 size: 14 residues. Deletions cut 4 bases from V and 0 bases from J, with 7 bases between. This CDR3 reads CASSREHSYNEQFF. The CDR3 DNA follows: TGCGCCAGCAGCCGAGAGCACTCCTACAATGAGCAGTTCTTC.

This clonotype was seen many times. This chain links TRBV5-1 with TRBJ1-2, with D tentatively TRBD1 (5 bases). Germline CDR1 is SGHRS and CDR2 is YFSETQ. Between the trimmed V and J ends, which lost 0 bases and 1 base, there was a span of 10 bases. This CDR3 is 15 amino acids long. CDR3: CASSLAPQVNYGYTF. The DNA of the CDR3 is TGCGCCAGCAGCTTGGCCCCACAGGTTAACTATGGCTACACCTTC.

This clonotype occurred a few times. The V gene is TRBV12-5, the J gene TRBJ1-2; TRBD1 is a possible D gene (5 bases). The CDR3 has 14 amino acids. Looked up from germline, CDR1 is LGHNT and CDR2 is FRNRAP. Between the trimmed V and J ends, which lost 7 bases and 1 base, there was a span of 13 bases. The CDR3 is CASAPGRINYGYTF. The CDR3 bases are TGTGCTAGTGCGCCGGGACGCATTAACTATGGCTACACCTTC.

The table lists this clonotype with many counts. Written as DNA, the CDR3 is TGTGCCAGCAGCCAAGAAATAGGGACAAACTACGAGCAGTACTTC. Its translation: CASSQEIGTNYEQYF. The chain links TRBV4-2 to TRBJ2-7, with D maybe TRBD1 (6 bases). This CDR3 has 15 residues. V shed 0 bases and J shed 3 bases, with 12 bases lying between them. Germline values: CDR1 LGHNA, CDR2 YNFKEQ.

This clonotype was recorded many times. V is TRBV29-1 and J is TRBJ1-2; D unresolved. Trimming cost V 4 bases and J 12 bases, with 18 bases left between them. The CDR3 is 12 amino acids. CDR1 is SQVTM and CDR2 is ANQGSEA in the germline V gene. The CDR3 loop reads CSVGGWTRHNTF. The CDR3, as DNA: TGCAGCGTTGGGGGTTGGACCCGTCACAACACCTTC.

This clonotype appeared many times. The V gene is TRBV5-4, the J gene TRBJ2-3, with 7 bases fitting TRBD2. The CDR3 is 15 residues long. The germline gives CDR1 SGHNT, CDR2 YYREEE (reference sequence). V lost 4 bases, J lost 4 bases, and 9 bases stayed unmatched. The CDR3 coding sequence is TGTGCCAGCAGCCCCTTGCTAGCGGCCCCAGATACGCAGTATTTT. Translation gives CASSPLLAAPDTQYF.

This clonotype was counted ten times or more. The chain carries TRBV27 and TRBJ2-7, with no clear D. The CDR3 loop spans 17 amino acids. With 0 bases removed from V and 5 bases from J, the gap between germline ends came to 20 bases. The germline V gene encodes CDR1 MNHEY and CDR2 SMNVEV (reference sequence). The CDR3 nucleotides read TGTGCCAGCAGTTTATCCTGGGGTTATCGTAACTTCCACGAGCAGTACTTC. Its protein product is CASSLSWGYRNFHEQYF.

V and J are TRBV11-1 and TRBJ2-2; 12 nucleotides line up with TRBD2. Germline values: CDR1 SGHAT, CDR2 FQDESV (reference sequence). The CDR3 has 21 amino acids. V lost 5 bases to trimming and J lost 5 bases; unmatched junction nucleotides: 21. The CDR3 nucleotides read TGTGCCAGCAGCGATACTTCTTCGGGGCCCCAGACTAGCGGGAGAACCGGGGAGCTGTTTTTT. Encoded protein: CASSDTSSGPQTSGRTGELFF.

The sample holds many counts of this clonotype. The chain employs TRBV7-2 and TRBJ1-2; D call uncertain. This CDR3 has 13 residues. The ends were cut back, 5 bases at V and 8 bases at J, with 15 bases in the middle. Germline lookup yields CDR1 SGHTA and CDR2 FQGNSA. In DNA, the CDR3 is TGTGCCAGCAGCGGGGAAGGGCGGTTCGGCTACACCTTC. As protein: CASSGEGRFGYTF.

This clonotype was detected ten times or more. J is TRBJ2-1 and V is TRBV25-1; D not resolved. CDR3 length equals 12 residues. V dropped 1 base and J dropped 10 bases, with 8 bases sitting between them. Germline V gene sequence: CDR1 MGHDK, CDR2 SYGVNS. CDR3 in DNA: TGTGCCAGCAGTGAATTGACGCGGGAGCAGTTCTTC. Its translation: CASSELTREQFF. The full variable domain, its missing parts supplied by reference TRBV25-1 and TRBJ2-1, is EADIYQTPRYLVIGTGKKITLECSQTMGHDKMYWYQQDPGMELHLIHYSYGVNSTEKGDLSSESTVSRIRTEHFPLTLESARPSHTSQYLCASSELTREQFFGPGTRLTVL.